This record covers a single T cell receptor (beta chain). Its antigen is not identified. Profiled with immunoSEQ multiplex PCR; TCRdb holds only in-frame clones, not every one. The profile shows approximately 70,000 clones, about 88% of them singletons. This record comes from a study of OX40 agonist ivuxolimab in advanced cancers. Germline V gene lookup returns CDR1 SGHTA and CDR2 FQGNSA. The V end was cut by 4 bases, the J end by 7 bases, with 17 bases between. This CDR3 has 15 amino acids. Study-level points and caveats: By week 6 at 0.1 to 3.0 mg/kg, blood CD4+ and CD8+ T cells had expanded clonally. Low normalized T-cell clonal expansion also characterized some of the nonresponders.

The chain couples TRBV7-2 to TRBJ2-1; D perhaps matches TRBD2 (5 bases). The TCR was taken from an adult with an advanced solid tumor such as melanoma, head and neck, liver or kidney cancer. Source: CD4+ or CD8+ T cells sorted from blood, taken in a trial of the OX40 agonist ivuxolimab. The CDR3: CASSSSRGVRNEQFF. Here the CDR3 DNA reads TGTGCCAGCAGCTCTTCCCGGGGAGTTAGGAATGAGCAGTTCTTC.